The 9 T cell receptor beta chains below all came from one sample that was sequenced in a study of blood T cell repertoires in COVID-19. Only in-frame clones appear in the TCRdb table, and some are missing; sequencing was by immunoSEQ multiplex PCR. Among around 100,000 clones listed, roughly 86% were seen once. The source material was peripheral blood. Receptor source: a woman aged 25-40 years with acute or convalescent COVID-19.

CDR3 residues: CASSLLITDTQYF. CDR3 bases: TGTGCCAGCAGTCTTCTTATCACAGATACGCAGTATTTT. This sequence joins TRBV6-6 and TRBJ2-3, with D uncertain. This CDR3 is 13 amino acids long. The germline V gene has CDR1 MNHNY and CDR2 SVGAGI (reference sequence). Trimming shortened V by 5 bases and J by 2 bases, and 8 bases separated the two germline ends.

This chain connects TRBV14 to TRBJ1-1; unclear D gene. V shed 0 bases and J shed 2 bases, with 10 bases lying between them. This CDR3 spans 15 amino acids. Germline lookup yields CDR1 SGHDN and CDR2 FVKESK. CDR3 coding DNA: TGTGCCAGCAGCCAAGACTCCGGCGGTAACACTGAAGCTTTCTTT. Translation: CASSQDSGGNTEAFF.

The chain combines TRBV10-2 with TRBJ1-1; 8 bases are shared with TRBD1. V trimming: 7 bases; J trimming: 7 bases; junction bases outside the gene matches: 2. The CDR3 runs 11 residues. Germline CDR1 and CDR2: WSHSY and SAAADI. In DNA, the CDR3 is TGCGCCAGCAAGGGGACAGGTGAAGCTTTCTTT. Its protein is CASKGTGEAFF.

The CDR3 coding sequence is TGTGCCAGCAGCCTCCAGGGGTCCCCCTACGAGCAGTACTTC. It specifies CASSLQGSPYEQYF. This chain links TRBV7-9 with TRBJ2-7; possibly TRBD1 for D (6 bases). This CDR3 has 14 amino acids. Per germline, CDR1 SEHNR and CDR2 FQNEAQ (reference sequence). V lost 5 bases and J 2 bases, leaving 13 bases between the germline ends.

This chain joins TRBV19 and TRBJ2-5; D is unresolved. The germline CDR1 and CDR2 sequences are LNHDA and SQIVND (reference sequence). CDR3 length: 16 residues. V was clipped by 3 bases and J by 2 bases, with 16 bases between them. The CDR3 DNA reads as TGTGCCAGTAGTATTCCTCCGGGTCCTAGGCAAGAGACCCAGTACTTC. Its translation is CASSIPPGPRQETQYF.

This clone was detected only a few times. The chain carries TRBV7-3 and TRBJ2-1; 10 bases align to TRBD2. Germline trimming cut 5 bases from V and 5 bases from J; bases unmatched to any gene: 3. This CDR3 region has 14 residues. Germline assignment: CDR1 SGHTA and CDR2 FQGTGA. Written as DNA, the CDR3 is TGTGCCAGCAGCACCGGACTAGCGGACAATGAGCAGTTCTTC. Its translation is CASSTGLADNEQFF. Full variable domain (remainder filled in from reference TRBV7-3 and TRBJ2-1): GAGVSQTPSNKVTEKGKYVELRCDPISGHTALYWYRQSLGQGPEFLIYFQGTGAADDSGLPNDRFFAVRPEGSVSTLKIQRTERGDSAVYLCASSTGLADNEQFFGPGTRLTVL.

V and J are TRBV7-2 and TRBJ1-5; D unclear. The CDR3 has 14 amino acids. Germline loops: CDR1 SGHTA, CDR2 FQGNSA. V was trimmed by 5 bases and J by 3 bases, leaving 11 bases between them. The CDR3 reads CASSPGRSNQPQHF. The DNA for the CDR3 is TGTGCCAGCAGCCCCGGCAGGTCCAATCAGCCCCAGCATTTT.

This chain joins TRBV5-1 and TRBJ2-7; 7 nucleotides agree with TRBD2. J was trimmed by 2 bases and V by 0 bases; bases with no gene match: 8. In germline, CDR1 is SGHRS, CDR2 YFSETQ. The CDR3 is 16 amino acids. This CDR3 is CASSLEPSGFPYEQYF. CDR3 DNA: TGCGCCAGCAGCTTGGAACCTAGCGGCTTCCCCTACGAGCAGTACTTC.

This clone was seen just once. The chain links TRBV28 to TRBJ1-4; 8 nucleotides align to TRBD1. Germline CDR1 is MDHEN and CDR2 is SYDVKM. The CDR3 is 15 amino acids. Trimming took 5 bases from V and 8 from J; bases not matched to a gene: 10. The CDR3 DNA follows: TGTGCCAGCAGTCCCCAGGGACAGGCCTGGGAAAAACTGTTTTTT. Translating it yields CASSPQGQAWEKLFF.